The present T cell receptor beta chain was sequenced within a study of T-cell reconstitution after alpha-beta-depleted transplantation in children. This clonotype was detected ten times or more. Its antigen is unknown. Study-wide points: In patients about two months after transplant, alpha-beta T cells reportedly arose from several hundred expanded graft clones.

A library of TCRbeta sequences, prepared with unique molecular identifiers, was generated. TCRdb recomputed calls from the PCR reads with MiXCR, one row per CDR3 protein. The sample records about 78,000 distinct CDR3 sequences, 13% to 15% being singletons. The receptor was derived from a male patient between 2 and 15 years old who had a stem cell transplant for acute lymphoblastic leukemia, so the T cells may come from the graft donor. The source material was PBMCs, mostly from graft donor cells, sampled 180 days after TCRalphabeta/CD19-depleted stem cell transplant.

CDR3 DNA: TGTGCCATTTCCTTCGGGCCCACAACGCGATCAGGAAACACCATATATTTT. Residues: CAISFGPTTRSGNTIYF. The rearrangement links TRBV12-3 or TRBV12-4 to TRBJ1-3; D is undetermined. Trimming cost V 10 bases and J 4 bases, with 26 bases left between them. This CDR3 spans 17 amino acids.